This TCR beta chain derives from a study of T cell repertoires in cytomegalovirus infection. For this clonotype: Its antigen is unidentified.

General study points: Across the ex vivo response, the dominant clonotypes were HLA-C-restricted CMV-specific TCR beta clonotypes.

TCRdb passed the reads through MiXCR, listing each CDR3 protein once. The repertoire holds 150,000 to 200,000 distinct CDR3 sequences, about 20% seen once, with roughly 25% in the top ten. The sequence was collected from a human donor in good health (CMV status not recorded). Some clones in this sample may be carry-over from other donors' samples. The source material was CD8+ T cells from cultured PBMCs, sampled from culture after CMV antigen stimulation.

In DNA form, the CDR3 reads TGTGCCAGCAGCCCACAGGGGCCGGGAACTGAAGCTTTCTTT. It codes for CASSPQGPGTEAFF. The chain recombines TRBV7-9 with TRBJ1-1; 7 bases are shared with TRBD1. Germline lookup yields CDR1 SEHNR and CDR2 FQNEAQ (reference sequence). CDR3 length: 14 residues. V shed 5 bases and J 5 bases; nucleotides not matched to a gene: 8.